Presented here are 23 T cell receptor beta chains from one specimen sequenced in a study of blood T cell repertoires in COVID-19. Profiling relied on immunoSEQ multiplex PCR, and the TCRdb table lists in-frame clones only, not all of them. The data hold approximately 200,000 clones, with roughly 86% observed a single time. The sequenced sample was PBMCs or T cells enriched from blood (not recorded which). The receptors come from a man between 18 and 29 years old with acute COVID-19.

The chain links TRBV24-1 to TRBJ2-7; 8 nucleotides line up with TRBD1. Germline CDR1 is KGHDR and CDR2 is SFDVKD. The J segment lost 3 bases and the V segment lost 3 bases, leaving 9 bases of the junction unmatched. CDR3 length: 16 residues. The DNA of the CDR3 is TGTGCCACCAGTGATGCGACGCCAGGGGGCCTCTACGAGCAGTACTTC. Translating it yields CATSDATPGGLYEQYF.

This chain uses TRBV6-2 or TRBV6-3 with TRBJ2-1, with TRBD2 matching over 9 bases. The junction had 13 bases not matched to a gene; V was cut back by 5 bases and J by 2 bases. Per the germline V gene, CDR1 is MNHEY and CDR2 is SVGEGT. CDR3 size: 18 residues. This chain's CDR3 is CASSTNLLAGFTYNEQFF. The CDR3 nucleotides read TGTGCCAGCAGTACCAATTTACTAGCGGGTTTTACCTACAATGAGCAGTTCTTC.

This clone was detected only once. The chain is built from TRBV28 and TRBJ1-1; D is ambiguous. V lost 8 bases to trimming and J lost 10 bases, with 23 bases between them. CDR3 length equals 14 residues. Germline V gene sequence: CDR1 MDHEN, CDR2 SYDVKM. CDR3 sequence reads: CASCSGVEAWGAFF. CDR3 coding DNA: TGTGCCAGCTGCAGCGGGGTTGAGGCCTGGGGAGCTTTCTTT.

The chain couples TRBV5-1 to TRBJ1-5; TRBD1 matches 8 bases. V trimming: 4 bases; J trimming: 4 bases; junction bases outside the gene matches: 13. CDR1 and CDR2 from the germline V gene are SGHRS and YFSETQ. CDR3 length equals 17 residues. CDR3 nucleotides: TGCGCCAGCAGCGAAATGTCCGGGACAGGACGGAATCAGCCCCAGCATTTT. The encoded protein is CASSEMSGTGRNQPQHF.

J is TRBJ2-2 and V is TRBV4-1, with 15 bases matching TRBD2. V gave up 4 bases and J gave up 3 bases; unmatched junction bases: 3. The germline V gene has CDR1 MGHRA and CDR2 YSYEKL. The CDR3 length is 17 residues. The CDR3 DNA follows: TGCGCCAGCAGCCGGACTAGCGGGAGGGCAGACACCGGGGAGCTGTTTTTT. It is translated as CASSRTSGRADTGELFF.

V usage is TRBV28 and J usage is TRBJ1-1; 7 nucleotides line up with TRBD1. Germline CDR1 reads MDHEN; CDR2 reads SYDVKM. CDR3 length: 14 amino acids. V trimming: 7 bases; J trimming: 4 bases; junction bases outside the gene matches: 9. The CDR3 loop reads CASKGTAGGTEAFF. CDR3 coding DNA: TGTGCCAGCAAGGGGACGGCAGGGGGCACTGAAGCTTTCTTT.

The chain carries TRBV11-2 and TRBJ2-1, with 8 bases matching TRBD1. CDR3 length: 18 residues. V lost 5 bases and J lost 7; bases outside the gene matches: 19. Germline V gene lookup returns CDR1 SGHAT and CDR2 FQNNGV. CDR3 region: CASSGSLVTGARSNEQFF. The CDR3 DNA follows: TGTGCCAGCAGCGGATCCTTAGTGACAGGGGCGAGGTCGAATGAGCAGTTCTTC.

The chain links TRBV28 to TRBJ2-3, with D unclear. From germline, CDR1 is MDHEN and CDR2 SYDVKM. Trimming took 3 bases from V and 1 from J, leaving 14 bases between them. The CDR3 loop spans 16 amino acids. CDR3 sequence: CASSFLPKSGTDTQYF. The CDR3 region has the DNA TGTGCCAGCAGTTTCCTTCCGAAGAGCGGCACAGATACGCAGTATTTT.

By proportion, this clone is medium-sized. This chain joins TRBV11-3 and TRBJ1-4; the match to TRBD1 covers 10 bases. In germline, CDR1 is SGHNT, CDR2 YENEEA. The CDR3 totals 14 residues. The trim removed 3 bases at V and 8 bases at J, leaving 3 bases unmatched. Here the CDR3 DNA reads TGTGCCAGCAGCTTCGGGACAGGGGAGGAAAAACTGTTTTTT. Its protein is CASSFGTGEEKLFF.

J is TRBJ2-2 and V is TRBV5-1; no clear D. The germline CDR1 and CDR2 sequences are SGHRS and YFSETQ. V shed 0 bases and J shed 0 bases, with 6 bases lying between them. The CDR3 totals 15 residues. DNA of the CDR3: TGCGCCAGCAGCTTGGAGCAAACGAACACCGGGGAGCTGTTTTTT. It codes for CASSLEQTNTGELFF.

The chain is built from TRBV4-1 and TRBJ2-1, with 8 bases identical to TRBD2. The CDR3 has 15 amino acids. Trimming cost V 4 bases and J 4 bases; bases outside gene matches: 6. Germline CDR1 is MGHRA and CDR2 is YSYEKL. CDR3 DNA sequence: TGCGCCAGCAGCCTTCCGACGGGAGGGTACAATGAGCAGTTCTTC. This encodes CASSLPTGGYNEQFF.

CDR3 nucleotide sequence: TGTGCCAGTATGGGTCGGGAATATAGCAATCAGCCCCAGCATTTT. It yields the protein CASMGREYSNQPQHF. J is TRBJ1-5 and V is TRBV19; D remains ambiguous. In germline, CDR1 is LNHDA, CDR2 SQIVND (reference sequence). The CDR3 extends over 15 amino acids. Trimming stripped 7 bases from V and 0 bases from J, with 13 bases between.

The chain's CDR3 is CASSQVKGGPEAFF. The CDR3 nucleotides are TGCGCCAGCAGCCAAGTAAAGGGAGGCCCTGAAGCTTTCTTT. V gene TRBV4-1 combines with J gene TRBJ1-1, with D unresolved. V lost 1 base, J lost 6 bases, and 12 bases lay in between. The germline gives CDR1 MGHRA, CDR2 YSYEKL. This CDR3 comprises 14 residues.

The chain carries TRBV27 and TRBJ1-2, with D tentatively TRBD1 (6 bases). Germline V gives CDR1 MNHEY, CDR2 SMNVEV (reference sequence). The CDR3 is 17 residues long. V was shortened by 5 bases and J by 5 bases, with 24 bases between the two germline ends. DNA of the CDR3: TGTGCCAGCAGTATTCTATACGGGAAGTACAGGGAGTATGGCTACACCTTC. This sequence encodes CASSILYGKYREYGYTF.

The chain joins TRBV24-1 to TRBJ2-1; 7 bases map to TRBD2. The length of the CDR3 is 16 residues. After removal of 0 bases from V and 5 bases from J, the junction contained 6 bases not matched to a gene. Germline V lookup: CDR1 KGHDR, CDR2 SFDVKD. CDR3 protein: CATSDLLAGEHNEQFF. CDR3 DNA: TGTGCCACCAGTGATTTGTTGGCGGGAGAGCACAATGAGCAGTTCTTC.

CDR3 protein: CASSANDLTNEKLFF. CDR3 nucleotides: TGTGCCAGCAGCGCTAACGATTTAACTAATGAAAAACTGTTTTTT. The chain employs TRBV9 and TRBJ1-4; D is ambiguous. V was cut by 3 bases and J by 1 base, with 10 bases left in between. The CDR3 covers 15 residues. Looked up from germline, CDR1 is SGDLS and CDR2 is YYNGEE.

The chain carries TRBV27 and TRBJ2-3; D might be TRBD1 (8 bases). This CDR3 is 15 amino acids long. CDR1 and CDR2 (germline): MNHEY, SMNVEV (reference sequence). V was cut by 4 bases and J by 2 bases, with 13 bases left in between. The CDR3: CASSYTGGDTDTQYF. CDR3 DNA: TGTGCCAGCAGTTATACAGGGGGGGACACAGATACGCAGTATTTT.

The genes are TRBV7-3 and TRBJ2-1; D gene uncertain. Germline CDR1 is SGHTA and CDR2 is FQGTGA. CDR3 length equals 12 residues. Trimming removed 0 bases from V and 9 bases from J, with 6 bases in between. The CDR3 DNA reads as TGTGCCAGCAGCTTAACCGGTGGTGAGCAGTTCTTC. As protein: CASSLTGGEQFF.

The rearrangement uses TRBV11-2 and TRBJ1-3; D might be TRBD1 (5 bases). CDR1 SGHAT and CDR2 FQNNGV come from the germline V gene. The CDR3 spans 16 residues. The V end lost 5 bases, the J end lost 4 bases, and 18 bases lay between the germline ends. CDR3 protein: CASSPVLGGVGNTIYF. CDR3 DNA: TGTGCCAGCAGCCCCGTCTTAGGAGGGGTCGGAAACACCATATATTTT. The whole variable domain, remainder taken from reference TRBV11-2 and TRBJ1-3, is EAGVAQSPRYKIIEKRQSVAFWCNPISGHATLYWYQQILGQGPKLLIQFQNNGVVDDSQLPKDRFSAERLKGVDSTLKIQPAKLEDSAVYLCASSPVLGGVGNTIYFGEGSWLTVV.

This clone was observed once. The rearrangement links TRBV9 to TRBJ2-1; 8 bases are a match to TRBD2. The J segment lost 2 bases and the V segment lost 0 bases, leaving 7 bases of the junction unmatched. Germline CDR1 reads SGDLS; CDR2 reads YYNGEE. This CDR3 is 17 amino acids long. This CDR3 is CASSVESGSGTYNEQFF. CDR3 nucleotide sequence: TGTGCCAGCAGCGTAGAATCGGGTAGCGGGACCTACAATGAGCAGTTCTTC.

The chain couples TRBV7-3 to TRBJ2-2; D is uncertain. V was shortened by 5 bases and J by 5 bases, with 6 bases between the two germline ends. This CDR3 has 12 residues. Germline assignment: CDR1 SGHTA and CDR2 FQGTGA. CDR3 in DNA: TGTGCCAGCAGCCCCAGAACCGGGGAGCTGTTTTTT. Protein sequence: CASSPRTGELFF.

This chain links TRBV28 with TRBJ1-1; 8 bases are shared with TRBD1. V lost 5 bases and J lost 0; bases outside the gene matches: 8. The length of the CDR3 is 16 residues. Germline loops: CDR1 MDHEN, CDR2 SYDVKM. In DNA, the CDR3 is TGTGCCAGCAGTAGTACAGGGGGAGGGATGAACACTGAAGCTTTCTTT. This codes for CASSSTGGGMNTEAFF.

The genes are TRBV7-9 and TRBJ2-5; D might be TRBD2 (5 bases). Germline V gives CDR1 SEHNR, CDR2 FQNEAQ (reference sequence). V dropped 5 bases and J dropped 7 bases, with 20 bases sitting between them. CDR3 size: 15 residues. The CDR3 DNA reads as TGTGCCAGCAGCATTAAGCTACCTTCCGGGGTGACCCAGTACTTC. Residues: CASSIKLPSGVTQYF. The full variable domain, rest sourced from reference TRBV7-9 and TRBJ2-5, is DTGVSQNPRHKITKRGQNVTFRCDPISEHNRLYWYRQTLGQGPEFLTYFQNEAQLEKSRLLSDRFSAERPKGSFSTLEIQRTEQGDSAMYLCASSIKLPSGVTQYFGPGTRLLVL.